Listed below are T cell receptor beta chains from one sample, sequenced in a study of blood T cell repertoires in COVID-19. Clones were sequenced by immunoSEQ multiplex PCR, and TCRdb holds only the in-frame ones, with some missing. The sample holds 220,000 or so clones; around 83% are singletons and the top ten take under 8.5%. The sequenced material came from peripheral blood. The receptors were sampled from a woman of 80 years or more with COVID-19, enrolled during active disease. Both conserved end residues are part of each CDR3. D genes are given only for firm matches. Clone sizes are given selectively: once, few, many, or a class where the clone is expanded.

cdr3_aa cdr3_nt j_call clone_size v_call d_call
CASSSGSGTLYGYTF TGTGCCAGCAGTTCTGGCAGCGGGACTCTATATGGCTACACCTTC TRBJ1-2 NA TRBV28 NA
CASSLSGVRANYGYTF TGTGCCAGCAGCTTATCCGGGGTCAGAGCTAACTATGGCTACACCTTC TRBJ1-2 NA TRBV7-6 NA
CASHQGTGELFF TGTGCCAGTCACCAGGGGACCGGGGAGCTGTTTTTT TRBJ2-2 NA TRBV19 NA
CSVEDPSGRGKGTQYF TGCAGCGTTGAAGACCCGTCAGGCAGGGGAAAGGGGACCCAGTACTTC TRBJ2-5 NA TRBV29-1 NA
CASSSTRDLRGRLETQYF TGTGCCAGTAGTAGCACCCGGGACCTCCGCGGGAGACTGGAGACCCAGTACTTC TRBJ2-5 NA TRBV19 TRBD2
CASIPSRGGNTEAFF TGTGCCAGCATCCCCTCCCGCGGGGGGAACACTGAAGCTTTCTTT TRBJ1-1 NA TRBV28 NA
CASSQTLGQPTEAFF TGTGCCAGCAGCCAAACTCTGGGACAGCCGACTGAAGCTTTCTTT TRBJ1-1 NA TRBV4-2 TRBD1
CASSFITGPLNQPQHF TGTGCCAGCAGTTTTATAACCGGTCCTCTGAATCAGCCCCAGCATTTT TRBJ1-5 NA TRBV28 NA
CASSYNYGYTF TGTGCCAGTAGTTATAACTATGGCTACACCTTC TRBJ1-2 once TRBV19 NA
CASSSPTETQYF TGCGCCAGCAGCTCCCCTACCGAGACCCAGTACTTC TRBJ2-5 NA TRBV5-1 NA
CASSQAARDRGPNEQFF TGCGCCAGCAGCCAAGCGGCTAGGGACAGGGGTCCCAATGAGCAGTTCTTC TRBJ2-1 once TRBV4-1 TRBD1
CASSKRTGGAWQYF TGTGCCAGCAGTAAAAGGACAGGGGGCGCGTGGCAGTACTTC TRBJ2-7 few TRBV28 TRBD1
CSVEEDRNEAFF TGCAGCGTTGAAGAGGACAGGAATGAAGCTTTCTTT TRBJ1-1 few TRBV29-1 TRBD1
CASSRGGAKRSSYNEQFF TGTGCCAGCAGCCGTGGGGGGGCCAAAAGAAGCTCCTACAATGAGCAGTTCTTC TRBJ2-1 medium-sized TRBV3-1/TRBV3-2 NA
CASSSWQGGSEDYGYTF TGTGCCAGCAGTTCTTGGCAGGGAGGATCAGAGGACTATGGCTACACCTTC TRBJ1-2 NA TRBV4-2 NA
CASSPSGRAGEQYF TGTGCCAGCAGCCCTAGCGGGAGGGCGGGCGAGCAGTACTTC TRBJ2-7 few TRBV4-2 TRBD2
CASSYRQGYYGYTF TGTGCCAGCAGTTACCGCCAGGGGTACTATGGCTACACCTTC TRBJ1-2 NA TRBV6-6 NA
CASGAVDRGQSEAFF TGTGCCAGTGGGGCTGTGGACAGGGGGCAGTCTGAAGCTTTCTTT TRBJ1-1 NA TRBV19 TRBD1
CASSYRGDYNSPLHF TGTGCCAGCAGTTACCGGGGGGACTATAATTCACCCCTCCACTTT TRBJ1-6 NA TRBV6-5 NA
CATSRDKSSNEKLFF TGTGCCACCAGCAGAGATAAATCCTCTAATGAAAAACTGTTTTTT TRBJ1-4 NA TRBV15 NA
CASSLGGLKQPQHF TGTGCCAGCAGCTTGGGAGGGTTGAAACAGCCCCAGCATTTT TRBJ1-5 NA TRBV5-6 NA
CASRLTGAYGYTF TGTGCCAGCAGACTTACAGGCGCCTATGGCTACACCTTC TRBJ1-2 once TRBV7-2 NA
CASSLVGMEQFF TGTGCCAGCAGCTTAGTCGGGATGGAGCAGTTCTTC TRBJ2-1 NA TRBV7-2 NA
CASSEWYSSYEQYF TGTGCCAGCAGTGAATGGTACAGCTCCTACGAGCAGTACTTC TRBJ2-7 NA TRBV2 NA
CASSRGDGRVTDTQYF TGCGCCAGCAGCCGGGGGGACGGGAGGGTGACAGATACGCAGTATTTT TRBJ2-3 once TRBV5-1 TRBD2
CASSQEGGFTYF TGTGCCAGCAGCCAAGAAGGGGGATTCACTTATTTT TRBJ2-3 NA TRBV3-1/TRBV3-2 NA
CASTGDRGSSPLHF TGTGCCAGCACCGGTGACAGGGGGTCTTCACCCCTCCACTTT TRBJ1-6 NA TRBV7-9 TRBD1
CASSLEGLLGGYTF TGTGCCAGCTCTCTAGAGGGACTCCTTGGTGGCTACACCTTC TRBJ1-2 NA TRBV6-5 NA
CASTLDRGHGYTF TGTGCCAGCACCCTGGACAGGGGGCATGGCTACACCTTC TRBJ1-2 NA TRBV28 TRBD1
CAWSLGLAGPQETQYF TGTGCCTGGAGTCTCGGACTAGCGGGACCTCAAGAGACCCAGTACTTC TRBJ2-5 NA TRBV30 TRBD2
CATSDHGQGKPQHF TGTGCCACCAGTGACCATGGACAGGGCAAGCCCCAGCATTTT TRBJ1-5 few TRBV24-1 TRBD1
CASSQGSGMRTDIQYF TGTGCCAGCAGTCAAGGGTCGGGGATGCGTACGGACATTCAGTACTTC TRBJ2-4 NA TRBV7-6 NA
CASSIEALYGYTF TGTGCCAGTAGTATTGAGGCCCTCTATGGCTACACCTTC TRBJ1-2 NA TRBV19 NA
CASSRTSRGQGGYTF TGTGCCAGCAGTCGTACCTCCAGGGGGCAGGGTGGCTACACCTTC TRBJ1-2 NA TRBV28 TRBD1
CASSLAREVGGYTF TGCGCCAGCAGCTTGGCCAGGGAGGTGGGCGGCTACACCTTC TRBJ1-2 once TRBV5-1 NA
CASTAGYTGELFF TGTGCCAGTACCGCGGGTTACACCGGGGAGCTGTTTTTT TRBJ2-2 NA TRBV5-5 NA
CSVGRGNYEQYF TGCAGCGTTGGAAGGGGGAACTACGAGCAGTACTTC TRBJ2-7 NA TRBV29-1 NA
CASSPQSGMNTEAFF TGTGCCAGCAGCCCCCAATCGGGGATGAACACTGAAGCTTTCTTT TRBJ1-1 few TRBV28 NA
CASSLAYRKRTGGIGNSPLHF TGTGCCAGCAGCTTAGCTTATCGGAAACGGACAGGGGGCATTGGAAATTCACCCCTCCACTTT TRBJ1-6 NA TRBV7-2 TRBD1
CASGRADEQFF TGTGCCAGCGGCAGGGCCGATGAGCAGTTCTTC TRBJ2-1 NA TRBV12-3/TRBV12-4 NA
CASSETGVSNEKLFF TGCGCCAGCAGCGAAACAGGGGTGTCTAATGAAAAACTGTTTTTT TRBJ1-4 NA TRBV5-1 TRBD1